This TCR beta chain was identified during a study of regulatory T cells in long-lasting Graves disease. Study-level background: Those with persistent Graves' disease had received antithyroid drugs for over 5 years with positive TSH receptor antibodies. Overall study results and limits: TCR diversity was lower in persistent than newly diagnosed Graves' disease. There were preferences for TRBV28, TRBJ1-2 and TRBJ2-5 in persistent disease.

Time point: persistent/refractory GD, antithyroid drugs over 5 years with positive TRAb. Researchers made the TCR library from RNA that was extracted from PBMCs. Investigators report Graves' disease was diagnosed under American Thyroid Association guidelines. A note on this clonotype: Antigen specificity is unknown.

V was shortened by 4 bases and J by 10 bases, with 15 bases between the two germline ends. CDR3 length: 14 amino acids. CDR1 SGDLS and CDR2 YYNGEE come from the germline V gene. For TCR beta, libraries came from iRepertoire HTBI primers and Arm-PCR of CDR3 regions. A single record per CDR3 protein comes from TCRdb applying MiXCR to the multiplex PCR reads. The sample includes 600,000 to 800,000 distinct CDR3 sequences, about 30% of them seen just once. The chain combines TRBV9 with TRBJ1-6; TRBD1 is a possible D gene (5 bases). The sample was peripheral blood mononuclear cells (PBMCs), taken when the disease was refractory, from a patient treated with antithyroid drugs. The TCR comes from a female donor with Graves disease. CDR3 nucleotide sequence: TGTGCCAGCAGCTTCCGGGACTCCCAGTCACCCCTCCACTTT. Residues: CASSFRDSQSPLHF.